Listed below are T cell receptor beta chains from one sample, sequenced in a study of T cell responses to AZD1222 COVID-19 vaccine. This table comes from immunoSEQ multiplex PCR, and its TCRdb copy is limited to in-frame clones, with some not included. The data show around 25,000 clones, with 80% to 90% seen just once and under 35% held by the top ten. Sequences were derived from peripheral blood, sampled 28 days after the second AZD1222 dose. Receptors were obtained from an adult who received the AZD1222 COVID-19 vaccine. The CDR3 runs from the conserved cysteine through the conserved F or W. D genes are given only for firm matches. Clone size is not always given. Where it is, it says once, few, many or a class for expanded clones.

size	D	V	J	CDR3	DNA
-	TRBD2	TRBV27	TRBJ2-3	CASSMLAGGSTDTQYF	TGTGCCAGCAGTATGCTAGCGGGAGGTAGCACAGATACGCAGTATTTT
-	-	TRBV4-3	TRBJ1-2	CASSQGGSYGYTF	TGCGCCAGCAGCCAAGGGGGATCCTATGGCTACACCTTC
once	-	TRBV2	TRBJ1-1	CASSDVTAGNTEAFF	TGTGCCAGCAGTGACGTGACGGCGGGGAACACTGAAGCTTTCTTT
-	TRBD2	TRBV4-1	TRBJ2-1	CASSQDPTTLSGRHYNEQFF	TGCGCCAGCAGCCAAGACCCGACCACACTAAGCGGGAGGCACTACAATGAGCAGTTCTTC
-	-	TRBV30	TRBJ1-5	CAWSVKQGDQPQHF	TGTGCCTGGAGTGTAAAGCAGGGAGATCAGCCCCAGCATTTT
-	-	TRBV19	TRBJ1-1	CASSPRGFEAFF	TGTGCCAGTAGCCCCCGGGGCTTTGAAGCTTTCTTT
-	-	TRBV14	TRBJ1-1	CASSQDLGLRGDTEAFF	TGTGCCAGCAGCCAAGATCTGGGTCTGAGGGGAGACACTGAAGCTTTCTTT
-	-	TRBV2	TRBJ2-2	CASTGDFVTGELFF	TGTGCCAGCACCGGGGACTTTGTCACCGGGGAGCTGTTTTTT
-	TRBD1	TRBV28	TRBJ2-7	CATLGDRGYEQYF	TGTGCCACCCTAGGGGACAGGGGGTACGAGCAGTACTTC
-	TRBD2	TRBV4-1	TRBJ2-1	CASSHSPGLAGEVTYEQFF	TGCGCCAGCAGCCATTCCCCGGGACTAGCGGGAGAGGTCACCTATGAGCAGTTCTTC
-	TRBD1	TRBV6-5	TRBJ2-7	CAGDSSYEQYF	TGTGCCGGGGACAGCTCCTACGAGCAGTACTTC